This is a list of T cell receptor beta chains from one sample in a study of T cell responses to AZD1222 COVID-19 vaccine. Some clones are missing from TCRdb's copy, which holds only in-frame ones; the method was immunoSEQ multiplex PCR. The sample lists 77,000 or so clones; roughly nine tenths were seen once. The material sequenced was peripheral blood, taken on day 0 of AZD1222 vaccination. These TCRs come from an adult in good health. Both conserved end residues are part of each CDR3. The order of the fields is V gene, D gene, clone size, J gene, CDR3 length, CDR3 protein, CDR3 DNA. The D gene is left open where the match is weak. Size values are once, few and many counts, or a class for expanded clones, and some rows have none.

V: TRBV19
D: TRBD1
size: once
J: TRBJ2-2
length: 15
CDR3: CASFPGTGFPGELFF
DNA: TGTGCCAGTTTCCCCGGGACAGGGTTCCCCGGGGAGCTGTTTTTT

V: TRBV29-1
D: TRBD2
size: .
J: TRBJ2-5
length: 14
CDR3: CSGLAGRGRETQYF
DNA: TGCAGCGGCTTAGCGGGAAGGGGGAGGGAGACCCAGTACTTC

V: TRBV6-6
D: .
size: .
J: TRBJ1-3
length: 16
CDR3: CASSYPTDLSGNTIYF
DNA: TGTGCCAGCAGTTACCCGACAGACCTCTCTGGAAACACCATATATTTT

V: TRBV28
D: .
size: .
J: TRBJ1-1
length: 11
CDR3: CASSGAGIAFF
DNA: TGTGCCAGCAGTGGGGCAGGGATCGCTTTCTTT

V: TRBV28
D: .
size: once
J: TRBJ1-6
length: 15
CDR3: CASSSQQAYNSPLHF
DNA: TGTGCCAGCAGCTCACAGCAGGCCTATAATTCACCCCTCCACTTT

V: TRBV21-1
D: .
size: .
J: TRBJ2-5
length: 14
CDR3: CASSKETGTETQYF
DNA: TGTGCCAGCAGCAAAGAGACAGGGACAGAGACCCAGTACTTC

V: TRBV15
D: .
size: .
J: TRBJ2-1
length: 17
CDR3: CATSNMEGWSSYNEQFF
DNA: TGTGCCACCAGCAATATGGAGGGCTGGAGCTCCTACAATGAGCAGTTCTTC

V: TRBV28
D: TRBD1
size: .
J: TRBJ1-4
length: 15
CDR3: CASRAGGILNEKLFF
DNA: TGTGCCAGCAGGGCAGGGGGGATCCTTAATGAAAAACTGTTTTTT

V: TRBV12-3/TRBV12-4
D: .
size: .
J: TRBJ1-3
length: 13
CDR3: CASNRGSGNTIYF
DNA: TGTGCCAGCAATAGGGGGTCTGGAAACACCATATATTTT

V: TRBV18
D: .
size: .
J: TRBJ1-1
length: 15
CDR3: CASSPRTILNTEAFF
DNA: TGTGCCAGCTCACCACGGACCATTTTGAACACTGAAGCTTTCTTT

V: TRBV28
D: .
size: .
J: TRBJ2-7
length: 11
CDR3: CASSFGPSKYF
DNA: TGTGCCAGCAGTTTCGGGCCCAGCAAGTACTTC

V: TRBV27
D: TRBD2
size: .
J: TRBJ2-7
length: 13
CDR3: CASRLAGAYEQYF
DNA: TGTGCCAGCAGACTAGCGGGAGCCTACGAGCAGTACTTC

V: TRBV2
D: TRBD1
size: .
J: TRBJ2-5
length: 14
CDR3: CASAGTGGGETQYF
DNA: TGTGCCAGCGCCGGGACAGGGGGCGGGGAGACCCAGTACTTC

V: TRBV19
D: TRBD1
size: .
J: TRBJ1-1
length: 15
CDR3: CASSTQGTANTEAFF
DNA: TGTGCCAGTAGTACGCAGGGGACAGCGAACACTGAAGCTTTCTTT

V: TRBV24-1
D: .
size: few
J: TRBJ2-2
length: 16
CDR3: CATSDLLTVNTGELFF
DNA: TGTGCCACCAGTGATTTGCTCACGGTGAACACCGGGGAGCTGTTTTTT

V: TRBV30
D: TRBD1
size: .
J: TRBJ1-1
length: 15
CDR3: CAWRDRGLMNTEAFF
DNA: TGTGCCTGGAGGGACAGGGGGCTTATGAACACTGAAGCTTTCTTT

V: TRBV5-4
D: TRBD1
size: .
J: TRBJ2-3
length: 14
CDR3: CASRNRGSADTQYF
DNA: TGTGCCAGCAGAAACAGGGGGAGCGCAGATACGCAGTATTTT

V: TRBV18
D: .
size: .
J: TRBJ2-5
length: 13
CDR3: CASSPRRGETQYF
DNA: TGTGCCAGCTCACCACGGAGGGGAGAGACCCAGTACTTC

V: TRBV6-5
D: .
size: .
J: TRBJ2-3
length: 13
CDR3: CASSYSDTDTQYF
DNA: TGTGCCAGCAGTTACTCTGACACAGATACGCAGTATTTT

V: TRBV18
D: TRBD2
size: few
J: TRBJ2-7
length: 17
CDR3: CASSPPGLAGGSSEQYF
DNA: TGTGCCAGCTCACCACCGGGACTAGCGGGAGGATCAAGCGAGCAGTACTTC

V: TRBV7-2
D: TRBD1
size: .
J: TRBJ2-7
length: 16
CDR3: CASSSQRTGGSYEQYF
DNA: TGTGCCAGCAGTTCCCAACGGACAGGGGGAAGTTACGAGCAGTACTTC

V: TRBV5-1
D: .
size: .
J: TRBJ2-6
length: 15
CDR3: CASRPRLAGANVLTF
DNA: TGCGCCAGTAGACCCCGATTGGCTGGGGCCAACGTCCTGACTTTC

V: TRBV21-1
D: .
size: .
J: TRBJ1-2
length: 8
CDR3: CASFCLTF
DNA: TGTGCCAGCTTCTGTTTAACCTTC

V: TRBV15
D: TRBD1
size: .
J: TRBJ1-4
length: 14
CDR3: CATRGQGVRDKLFF
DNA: TGTGCCACCAGAGGACAGGGTGTAAGAGATAAACTGTTTTTT

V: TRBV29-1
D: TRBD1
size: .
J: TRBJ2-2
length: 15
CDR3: CSVDIGQGASGELFF
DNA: TGCAGCGTCGATATTGGACAGGGGGCTTCCGGGGAGCTGTTTTTT

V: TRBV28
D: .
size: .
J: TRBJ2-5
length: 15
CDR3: CASSPPPGMMETQYF
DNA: TGTGCCAGCAGTCCCCCCCCGGGGATGATGGAGACCCAGTACTTC

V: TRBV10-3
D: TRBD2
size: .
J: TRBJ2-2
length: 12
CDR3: CAIWEGSGELFF
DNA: TGTGCCATATGGGAGGGGTCCGGGGAGCTGTTTTTT

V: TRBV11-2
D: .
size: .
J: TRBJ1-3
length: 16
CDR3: CASSFLVGRSGNTIYF
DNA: TGTGCCAGCAGCTTTCTGGTTGGTCGGTCTGGAAACACCATATATTTT

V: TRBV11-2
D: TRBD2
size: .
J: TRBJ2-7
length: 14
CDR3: CASSLELAGDEQYF
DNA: TGTGCCAGCAGCTTAGAGCTAGCGGGAGACGAGCAGTACTTC

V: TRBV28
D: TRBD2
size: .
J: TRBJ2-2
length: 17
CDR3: CASSWFRTSGSGGELFF
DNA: TGTGCCAGCAGTTGGTTCAGGACTAGCGGGAGCGGGGGGGAGCTGTTTTTT

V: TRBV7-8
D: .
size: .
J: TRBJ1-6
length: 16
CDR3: CASSLEGGLLNSPLHF
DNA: TGTGCCAGCAGCCTGGAGGGGGGACTACTCAATTCACCCCTCCACTTT